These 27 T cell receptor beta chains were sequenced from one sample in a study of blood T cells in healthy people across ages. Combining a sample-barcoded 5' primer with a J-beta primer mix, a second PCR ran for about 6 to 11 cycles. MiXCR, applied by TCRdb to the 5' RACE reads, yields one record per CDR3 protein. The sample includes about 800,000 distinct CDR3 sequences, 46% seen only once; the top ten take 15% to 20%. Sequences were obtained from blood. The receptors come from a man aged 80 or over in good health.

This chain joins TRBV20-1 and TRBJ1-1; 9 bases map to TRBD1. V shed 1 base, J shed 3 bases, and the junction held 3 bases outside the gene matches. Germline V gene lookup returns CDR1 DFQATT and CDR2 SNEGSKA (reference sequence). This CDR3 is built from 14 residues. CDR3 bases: TGCAGTGCTAGAGTACAGGGGGCAGACACTGAAGCTTTCTTT. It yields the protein CSARVQGADTEAFF.

The CDR3 sequence: CASSLAEDYERYF. The DNA for the CDR3 is TGCGCCAGCAGCTTGGCGGAGGACTACGAGCGGTACTTC. J is TRBJ2-4 and V is TRBV5-1; TRBD2 might be the D (6 bases). CDR1 and CDR2 from the germline V gene are SGHRS and YFSETQ. CDR3 length: 13 amino acids. The V end lost 0 bases, the J end lost 15 bases, and 16 bases lay between the germline ends.

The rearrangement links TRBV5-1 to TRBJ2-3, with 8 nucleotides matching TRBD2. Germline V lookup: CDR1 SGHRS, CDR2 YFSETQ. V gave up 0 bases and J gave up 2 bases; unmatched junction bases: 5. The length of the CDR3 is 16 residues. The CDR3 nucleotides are TGCGCCAGCAGCTTGGTTCTAGCGGGCCCCACAGATACGCAGTATTTT. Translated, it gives CASSLVLAGPTDTQYF.

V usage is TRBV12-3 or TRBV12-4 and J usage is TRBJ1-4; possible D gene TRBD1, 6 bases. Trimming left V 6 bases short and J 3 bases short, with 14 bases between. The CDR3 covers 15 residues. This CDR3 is CASSPSKGANEKLFF. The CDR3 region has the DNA TGTGCCAGCAGCCCATCAAAGGGGGCTAATGAAAAACTGTTTTTT.

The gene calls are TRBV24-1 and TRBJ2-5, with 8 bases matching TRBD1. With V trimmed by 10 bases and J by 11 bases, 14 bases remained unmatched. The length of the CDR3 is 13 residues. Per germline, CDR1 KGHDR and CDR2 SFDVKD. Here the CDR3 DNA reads TGTGCCACAGAGGACAGGGCATCGGGTGAGCAGTACTTC. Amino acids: CATEDRASGEQYF.

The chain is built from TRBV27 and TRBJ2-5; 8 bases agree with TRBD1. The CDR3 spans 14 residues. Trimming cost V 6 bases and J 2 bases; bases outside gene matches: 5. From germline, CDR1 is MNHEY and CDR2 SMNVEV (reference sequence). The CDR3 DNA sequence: TGTGCCAGCAGCACCAGGGGGCTACAAGAGACCCAGTACTTC. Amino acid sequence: CASSTRGLQETQYF.

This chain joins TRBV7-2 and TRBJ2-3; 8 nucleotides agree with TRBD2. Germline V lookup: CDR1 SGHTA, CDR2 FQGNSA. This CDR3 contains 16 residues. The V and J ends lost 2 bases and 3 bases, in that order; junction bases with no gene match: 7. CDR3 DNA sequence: TGTGCCAGCAGCTTAATGGGAGCGGGAGCAACAGATACGCAGTATTTT. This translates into CASSLMGAGATDTQYF.

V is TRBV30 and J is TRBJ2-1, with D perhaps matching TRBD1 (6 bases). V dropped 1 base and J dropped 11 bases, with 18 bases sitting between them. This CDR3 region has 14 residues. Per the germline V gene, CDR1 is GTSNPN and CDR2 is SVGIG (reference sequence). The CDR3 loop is CAWSEVETGQQQFF. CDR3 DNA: TGTGCCTGGAGTGAGGTCGAAACCGGACAGCAGCAGTTCTTC.

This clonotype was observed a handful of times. CDR3 DNA sequence: TGCGCCAGCAGCAGAGGACAGGGGGGTTTCAATGAGCAGTACTTC. This sequence encodes CASSRGQGGFNEQYF. The rearrangement links TRBV5-1 to TRBJ2-5, with 10 bases fitting TRBD1. CDR3 length: 15 residues. The germline V gene encodes CDR1 SGHRS and CDR2 YFSETQ. V shed 4 bases and J 11 bases; nucleotides not matched to a gene: 14.

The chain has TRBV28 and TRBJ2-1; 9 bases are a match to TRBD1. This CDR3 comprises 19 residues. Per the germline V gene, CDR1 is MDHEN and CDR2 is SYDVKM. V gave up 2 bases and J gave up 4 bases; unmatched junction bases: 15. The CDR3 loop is CASSLLDFGGQGPYNEQFF. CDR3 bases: TGTGCCAGCAGTTTACTAGATTTCGGGGGACAGGGCCCTTACAATGAGCAGTTCTTC. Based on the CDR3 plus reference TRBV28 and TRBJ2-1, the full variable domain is DVKVTQSSRYLVKRTGEKVFLECVQDMDHENMFWYRQDPGLGLRLIYFSYDVKMKEKGDIPEGYSVSREKKERFSLILESASTNQTSMYLCASSLLDFGGQGPYNEQFFGPGTRLTVL.

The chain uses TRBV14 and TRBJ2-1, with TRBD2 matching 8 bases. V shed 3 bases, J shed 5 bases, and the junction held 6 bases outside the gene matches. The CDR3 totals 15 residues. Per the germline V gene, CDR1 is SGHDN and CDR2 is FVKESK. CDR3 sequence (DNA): TGTGCCAGCAGCCAGCGCACTAGCGGAGACAATGAGCAGTTCTTC. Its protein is CASSQRTSGDNEQFF.

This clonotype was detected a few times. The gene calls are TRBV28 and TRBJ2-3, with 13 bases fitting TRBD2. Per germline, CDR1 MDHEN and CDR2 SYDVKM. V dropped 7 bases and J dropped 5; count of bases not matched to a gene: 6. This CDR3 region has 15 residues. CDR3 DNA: TGTGCCAGCAACGGACTAGCGGGAGTACAAGATACGCAGTATTTT. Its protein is CASNGLAGVQDTQYF. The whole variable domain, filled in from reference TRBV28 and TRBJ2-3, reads DVKVTQSSRYLVKRTGEKVFLECVQDMDHENMFWYRQDPGLGLRLIYFSYDVKMKEKGDIPEGYSVSREKKERFSLILESASTNQTSMYLCASNGLAGVQDTQYFGPGTRLTVL.

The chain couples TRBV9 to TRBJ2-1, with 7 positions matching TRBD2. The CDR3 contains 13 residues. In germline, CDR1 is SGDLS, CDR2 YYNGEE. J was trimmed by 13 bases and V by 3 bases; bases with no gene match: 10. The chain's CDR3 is CASSASGGNSQFF. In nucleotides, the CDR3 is TGTGCCAGCAGCGCTAGCGGCGGTAACTCTCAGTTCTTC.

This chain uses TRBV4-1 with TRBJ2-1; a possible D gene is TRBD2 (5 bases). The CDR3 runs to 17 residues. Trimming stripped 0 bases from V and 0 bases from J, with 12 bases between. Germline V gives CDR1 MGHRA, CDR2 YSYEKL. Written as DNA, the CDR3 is TGCGCCAGCAGCCAAGATTCCAGCGGACGCTCCTACAATGAGCAGTTCTTC. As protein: CASSQDSSGRSYNEQFF.

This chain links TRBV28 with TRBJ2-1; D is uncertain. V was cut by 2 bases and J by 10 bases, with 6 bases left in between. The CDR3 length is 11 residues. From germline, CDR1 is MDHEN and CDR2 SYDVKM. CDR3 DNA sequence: TGTGCCAGCAGTTTAATTGAGGAGCAGTTCTTC. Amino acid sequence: CASSLIEEQFF.

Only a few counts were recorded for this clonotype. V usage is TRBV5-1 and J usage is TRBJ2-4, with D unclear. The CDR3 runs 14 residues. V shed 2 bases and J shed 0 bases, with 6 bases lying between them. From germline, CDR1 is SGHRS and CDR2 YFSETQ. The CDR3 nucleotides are TGCGCCAGCAGCTTTGAATTAGCCAAAAACATTCAGTACTTC. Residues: CASSFELAKNIQYF.

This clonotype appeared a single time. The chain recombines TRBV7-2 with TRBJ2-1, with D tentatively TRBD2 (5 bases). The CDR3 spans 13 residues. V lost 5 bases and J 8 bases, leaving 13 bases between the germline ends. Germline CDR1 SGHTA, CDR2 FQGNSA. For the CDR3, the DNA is TGTGCCAGCAGCGTATTCGGGGTCGATGAGCAGTTCTTC. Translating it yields CASSVFGVDEQFF. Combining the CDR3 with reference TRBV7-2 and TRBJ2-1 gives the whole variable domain GAGVSQSPSNKVTEKGKDVELRCDPISGHTALYWYRQSLGQGLEFLIYFQGNSAPDKSGLPSDRFSAERTGGSVSTLTIQRTQQEDSAVYLCASSVFGVDEQFFGPGTRLTVL.

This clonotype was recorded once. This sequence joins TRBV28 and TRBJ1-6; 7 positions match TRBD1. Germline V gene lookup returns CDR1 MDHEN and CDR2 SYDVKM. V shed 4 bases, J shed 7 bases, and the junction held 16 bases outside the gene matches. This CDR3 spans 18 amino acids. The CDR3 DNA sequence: TGTGCCAGCAGTTCATACCTCTTCCGGGACAGCCCAAATTCACCCCTCCACTTT. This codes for CASSSYLFRDSPNSPLHF.

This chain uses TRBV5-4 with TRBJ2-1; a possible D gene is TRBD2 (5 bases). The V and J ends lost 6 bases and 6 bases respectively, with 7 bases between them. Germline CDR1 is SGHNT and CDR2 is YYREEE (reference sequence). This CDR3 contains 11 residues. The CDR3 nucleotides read TGTGCCAGCATCGAGGGCAATGAGCAGTTCTTC. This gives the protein CASIEGNEQFF.

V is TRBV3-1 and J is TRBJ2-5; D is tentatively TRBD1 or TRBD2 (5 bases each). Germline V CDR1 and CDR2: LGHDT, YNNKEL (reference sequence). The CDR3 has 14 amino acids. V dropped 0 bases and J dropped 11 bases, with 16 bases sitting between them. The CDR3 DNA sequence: TGTGCCAGCAGCCAAGAGGGGGATAGGTATGAGCAGTACTTC. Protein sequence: CASSQEGDRYEQYF.

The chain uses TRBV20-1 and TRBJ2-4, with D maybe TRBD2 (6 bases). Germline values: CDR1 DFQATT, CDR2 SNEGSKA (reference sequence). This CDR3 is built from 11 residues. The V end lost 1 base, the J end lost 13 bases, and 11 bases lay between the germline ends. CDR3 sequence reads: CSARGGREQYF. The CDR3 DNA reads TGCAGTGCTAGAGGAGGCCGGGAGCAGTACTTC.

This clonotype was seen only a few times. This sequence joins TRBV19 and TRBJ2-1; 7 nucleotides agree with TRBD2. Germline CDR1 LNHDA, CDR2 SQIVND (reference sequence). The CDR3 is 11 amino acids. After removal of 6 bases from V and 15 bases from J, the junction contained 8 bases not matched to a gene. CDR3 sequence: CASRLRETAFF. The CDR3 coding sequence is TGTGCCAGTAGGCTGCGGGAGACCGCGTTCTTC.

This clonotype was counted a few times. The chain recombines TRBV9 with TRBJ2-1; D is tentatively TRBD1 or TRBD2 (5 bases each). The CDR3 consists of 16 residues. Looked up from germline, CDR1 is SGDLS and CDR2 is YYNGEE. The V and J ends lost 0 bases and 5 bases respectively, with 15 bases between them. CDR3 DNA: TGTGCCAGCAGCGTAGCCGGGGCGGGCCGCGACAATGAGCAGTTCTTC. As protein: CASSVAGAGRDNEQFF.

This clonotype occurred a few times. CDR3 sequence reads: CASSPFQAGGEKQYF. In DNA, the CDR3 is TGTGCCAGCAGCCCTTTTCAGGCGGGAGGCGAAAAGCAGTACTTC. The rearrangement joins TRBV9 to TRBJ2-7; 8 nucleotides match TRBD2. The CDR3 sequence is 15 residues long. With 4 bases clipped from V and 8 bases from J, the junction kept 14 bases outside the gene matches. Per germline, CDR1 SGDLS and CDR2 YYNGEE.

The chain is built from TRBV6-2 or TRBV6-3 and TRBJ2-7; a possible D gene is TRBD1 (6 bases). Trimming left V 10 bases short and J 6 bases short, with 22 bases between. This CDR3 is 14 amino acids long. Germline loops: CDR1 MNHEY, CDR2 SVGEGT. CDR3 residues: CATDSPLATCEQYF. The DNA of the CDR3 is TGTGCCACGGACAGTCCCCTCGCAACCTGCGAGCAGTACTTC.

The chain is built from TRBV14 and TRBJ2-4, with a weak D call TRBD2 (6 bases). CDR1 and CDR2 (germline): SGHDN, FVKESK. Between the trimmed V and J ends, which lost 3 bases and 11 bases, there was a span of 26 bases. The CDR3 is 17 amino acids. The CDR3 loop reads CASSHAPGLLGGGLQYF. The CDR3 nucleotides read TGTGCCAGCAGCCACGCCCCGGGACTTCTTGGGGGAGGCCTTCAGTACTTC. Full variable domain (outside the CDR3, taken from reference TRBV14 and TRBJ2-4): EAGVTQFPSHSVIEKGQTVTLRCDPISGHDNLYWYRRVMGKEIKFLLHFVKESKQDESGMPNNRFLAERTGGTYSTLKVQPAELEDSGVYFCASSHAPGLLGGGLQYFGAGTRLSVL.

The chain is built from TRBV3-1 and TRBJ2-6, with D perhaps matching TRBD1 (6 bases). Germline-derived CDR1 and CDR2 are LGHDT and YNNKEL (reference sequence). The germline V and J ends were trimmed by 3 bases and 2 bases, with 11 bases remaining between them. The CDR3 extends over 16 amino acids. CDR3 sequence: CASSHYGTTGANVLTF. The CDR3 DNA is TGTGCCAGCAGCCACTACGGGACAACTGGGGCCAACGTCCTGACTTTC.